The 12 T cell receptor beta chains below were found in one sample sequenced in a study of cytomegalovirus exposure and HLA in healthy donors. Researchers ran the PCR with 60 Vbeta and 13 Jbeta primers. The assay was immunoSEQ multiplex PCR, and TCRdb's table has in-frame clones only and misses some. The sample includes over 150,000 clones, nearly 80% of them seen just once. Sequencing was carried out using PBMCs. All receptors derive from a man younger than 40 in good health and CMV-seropositive.

The chain joins TRBV5-1 to TRBJ2-2, with 11 bases aligning to TRBD2. Germline CDR1 SGHRS, CDR2 YFSETQ. The CDR3 length is 15 residues. The junction had 2 bases not matched to a gene; V was cut back by 0 bases and J by 7 bases. CDR3 in amino acids: CASSLELAGGGELFF. The CDR3 coding sequence is TGCGCCAGCAGCTTGGAGCTAGCGGGAGGCGGGGAGCTGTTTTTT.

The chain couples TRBV11-2 to TRBJ2-7; 8 bases are a match to TRBD2. The CDR3 loop spans 14 amino acids. V was pared by 1 base and J by 4 bases, with 3 bases of the junction left unmatched. Germline V gene lookup returns CDR1 SGHAT and CDR2 FQNNGV. The DNA for the CDR3 is TGTGCCAGCAGCTTAGCCGGGAGGGTTTACGAGCAGTACTTC. Translating gives CASSLAGRVYEQYF.

The V and J genes are TRBV20-1 and TRBJ1-1; D is undetermined. This CDR3 comprises 11 residues. Germline-derived CDR1 and CDR2 are DFQATT and SNEGSKA (reference sequence). V lost 3 bases and J 2 bases, leaving 4 bases between the germline ends. CDR3 sequence: CSASPNTEAFF. The CDR3 DNA reads TGCAGTGCTAGTCCAAACACTGAAGCTTTCTTT.

This chain joins TRBV6-6 and TRBJ2-1; 9 bases are a match to TRBD2. From germline, CDR1 is MNHNY and CDR2 SVGAGI (reference sequence). The V gene end was trimmed by 2 bases and the J gene end by 8 bases; junction bases not matched to a gene: 10. The CDR3 consists of 16 residues. The CDR3 DNA follows: TGTGCCAGCAGTTACGGGTGGCGGGAGGGCCCAGATGAGCAGTTCTTC. It yields the protein CASSYGWREGPDEQFF.

The chain combines TRBV6-5 with TRBJ1-1; D call uncertain. Looked up from germline, CDR1 is MNHEY and CDR2 is SVGAGI. The CDR3 has 14 residues. V was trimmed by 7 bases and J by 1 base, leaving 13 bases between them. CDR3 region: CASTLLIGNTEAFF. CDR3 DNA sequence: TGTGCCAGCACTTTACTCATCGGGAACACTGAAGCTTTCTTT.

The chain joins TRBV19 to TRBJ2-7; 7 bases agree with TRBD2. The CDR3 has 14 amino acids. Germline loops: CDR1 LNHDA, CDR2 SQIVND (reference sequence). V trimming: 1 base; J trimming: 3 bases; junction bases outside the gene matches: 3. The CDR3 loop is CASSIVLADYEQYF. For the CDR3, the DNA is TGTGCCAGTAGTATAGTGCTAGCGGACTACGAGCAGTACTTC. The full variable domain, with the rest looked up from reference TRBV19 and TRBJ2-7, is DGGITQSPKYLFRKEGQNVTLSCEQNLNHDAMYWYRQDPGQGLRLIYYSQIVNDFQKGDIAEGYSVSREKKESFPLTVTSAQKNPTAFYLCASSIVLADYEQYFGPGTRLTVT.

The V call is TRBV29-1, the J call TRBJ1-1; D uncertain. CDR1 and CDR2 (germline): SQVTM, ANQGSEA. The CDR3 runs 11 residues. Trimming stripped 4 bases from V and 4 bases from J, with 7 bases between. CDR3 sequence: CSVVRGTEAFF. CDR3 DNA sequence: TGCAGCGTTGTCCGGGGCACTGAAGCTTTCTTT.

The V and J genes are TRBV19 and TRBJ2-3, with D tentatively TRBD2 (6 bases). V lost 10 bases, J lost 4 bases, and 27 bases lay in between. Germline-derived CDR1 and CDR2 are LNHDA and SQIVND (reference sequence). The CDR3 is made up of 17 amino acids. In DNA, the CDR3 is TGTGCCACTCGCGACCGGGAGCTACTTACCTCCCCAGATACGCAGTATTTT. This codes for CATRDRELLTSPDTQYF.

This chain joins TRBV5-1 and TRBJ2-2, with 12 bases matching TRBD1. The CDR3 contains 14 residues. Germline-derived CDR1 and CDR2 are SGHRS and YFSETQ. V dropped 7 bases and J dropped 6; count of bases not matched to a gene: 4. Written as DNA, the CDR3 is TGCGCCAGCTTCGGGACAGGGGGCCCCGGGGAGCTGTTTTTT. This gives the protein CASFGTGGPGELFF.

This chain uses TRBV9 with TRBJ2-1; TRBD2 matches 8 bases. The CDR3 length is 15 residues. J was trimmed by 8 bases and V by 4 bases; bases with no gene match: 11. Germline assignment: CDR1 SGDLS and CDR2 YYNGEE. CDR3 sequence reads: CASSKLSGSGDEQFF. The CDR3 DNA reads as TGTGCCAGCAGCAAACTGAGCGGGAGTGGGGATGAGCAGTTCTTC. Full variable domain (rest looked up from reference TRBV9 and TRBJ2-1): DSGVTQTPKHLITATGQRVTLRCSPRSGDLSVYWYQQSLDQGLQFLIQYYNGEERAKGNILERFSAQQFPDLHSELNLSSLELGDSALYFCASSKLSGSGDEQFFGPGTRLTVL.

The chain couples TRBV19 to TRBJ2-1, with D possibly being TRBD1 (5 bases). CDR1 is LNHDA, CDR2 SQIVND, per germline (reference sequence). The CDR3 covers 17 residues. V lost 1 base to trimming and J lost 2 bases, with 15 bases between them. CDR3 DNA sequence: TGTGCCAGTAGTATAGGGCCCCCGACAGACACCTACAATGAGCAGTTCTTC. Amino acids: CASSIGPPTDTYNEQFF.

This clone came up a few times. The V and J genes are TRBV28 and TRBJ2-5; possibly TRBD1 for D (6 bases). The CDR3 spans 13 residues. CDR1 and CDR2 from the germline V gene are MDHEN and SYDVKM. The germline V and J ends were trimmed by 4 bases and 5 bases, with 11 bases remaining between them. CDR3 in amino acids: CASSWGHVETQYF. In DNA form, the CDR3 reads TGTGCCAGCAGTTGGGGGCATGTGGAGACCCAGTACTTC. The entire variable domain, with the rest obtained from reference TRBV28 and TRBJ2-5, is as follows: DVKVTQSSRYLVKRTGEKVFLECVQDMDHENMFWYRQDPGLGLRLIYFSYDVKMKEKGDIPEGYSVSREKKERFSLILESASTNQTSMYLCASSWGHVETQYFGPGTRLLVL.